The source of this T cell receptor (beta chain) is a study of Graves' ophthalmopathy and Graves' hyperthyroidism. With respect to this clonotype: At one boundary the junction diverges from the germline segment, which might be a read error.

CDR1 and CDR2 from the germline V gene are MDHEN and SYDVKM. The CDR3 has 13 residues. Amplified TCR beta CDR3 regions were obtained using RNA transcripts as template. An opening RT-PCR round employed HTBI primers and preceded a second-round multiplex PCR. TCRdb called the multiplex PCR reads again in MiXCR, with one record for every CDR3 protein. Altogether about 390,000 distinct CDR3 sequences are present, about a sixth being singletons, with the ten largest covering 2% to 3%. The chain couples TRBV28 to TRBJ1-6; possible D gene TRBD1, 5 bases. The sequenced sample consisted of peripheral blood. The receptor was derived from an adult woman with stable Graves' hyperthyroidism. The DNA for the CDR3 is TGTGCCAGCGAAGGGGAGGTTTGGTCACACCTCCACTTT. Its protein is CASEGEVWSHLHF.